A single sample gave rise to the 30 T cell receptor beta chains below, sequenced in a study of CD8 T cells in ankylosing spondylitis (dated by TCRdb to about 2017). These receptors' antigens are unknown. Overall study outcomes, separate from this receptor: Blood from ankylosing spondylitis patients appeared to be characterized by a TCR beta motif composed of under ten highly homologous amino acid variants.

Library creation used 5' RACE. The instrument given in TCRdb is Illumina HiSeq 2500. TCRdb trimmed public reads at Q25 via fastp, called clones via MiXCR and kept in-frame beta chains. Entries that share a CDR3 protein sequence are merged under the most common genes and DNA. This sample has 500,000 or so distinct CDR3 sequences in its table, and less than 6% of those were observed once. Approximately 3.5% of the sample is in the top ten clones. Sequencing was carried out using blood, either unsorted or a sorted T cell fraction (not recorded which). The source is a male donor with ankylosing spondylitis.

The rearrangement joins TRBV11-2 to TRBJ2-1; 9 bases match TRBD2. CDR3 length: 15 amino acids. The germline V gene has CDR1 SGHAT and CDR2 FQNNGV. V lost 5 bases and J lost 5; bases outside the gene matches: 7. CDR3 region: CASSQGTSPNNEQFF. CDR3 nucleotides: TGTGCCAGCAGCCAAGGGACTAGCCCGAACAATGAGCAGTTCTTC.

This clonotype was seen only a few times. V usage is TRBV7-9 and J usage is TRBJ2-7; D might be TRBD1 (6 bases). V was clipped by 5 bases and J by 0 bases, with 20 bases between them. Germline V lookup: CDR1 SEHNR, CDR2 FQNEAQ (reference sequence). The CDR3 is 17 residues long. The CDR3 here is CASSRGRRTASSYEQYF. For the CDR3, the DNA is TGTGCCAGCAGCCGAGGCAGAAGGACAGCAAGCTCCTACGAGCAGTACTTC.

This clonotype has only a few counts. The gene calls are TRBV4-3 and TRBJ2-2; D is uncertain. This CDR3 contains 16 residues. Per the germline V gene, CDR1 is LGHNA and CDR2 is YSLEER. Trimming pared 0 bases from V and 5 bases from J, leaving 13 bases between. CDR3 bases: TGCGCCAGCAGCCAAGATATTTCCGTGAGGACCGGGGAGCTGTTTTTT. It codes for CASSQDISVRTGELFF.

This clonotype showed up many times. The CDR3 sequence is CASSLHRDDGYTF. The CDR3 region has the DNA TGTGCCAGCAGTTTACACAGGGACGATGGCTACACCTTC. The rearrangement links TRBV27 to TRBJ1-2; the D gene is possibly TRBD1 (6 bases). V dropped 2 bases and J dropped 6 bases, with 10 bases sitting between them. The CDR3 sequence is 13 residues long. Germline V gene sequence: CDR1 MNHEY, CDR2 SMNVEV (reference sequence).

This clonotype has at least ten counts. V gene TRBV20-1 combines with J gene TRBJ2-2; 9 bases are shared with TRBD1. The germline V gene encodes CDR1 DFQATT and CDR2 SNEGSKA (reference sequence). The CDR3 length is 15 residues. V was pared by 3 bases and J by 3 bases, with 5 bases of the junction left unmatched. The CDR3 protein is CSARTGGGYTGELFF. In nucleotides, the CDR3 is TGCAGTGCTAGGACAGGGGGAGGTTACACCGGGGAGCTGTTTTTT.

There are many counts of this clonotype. The chain combines TRBV29-1 with TRBJ2-5; no reliable D call. From germline, CDR1 is SQVTM and CDR2 ANQGSEA. The CDR3 has 13 residues. The V end was cut by 6 bases, the J end by 5 bases, with 16 bases between. The CDR3 region is CSVGTVLGETQYF. CDR3 nucleotide sequence: TGCAGCGTGGGTACAGTTCTGGGGGAGACCCAGTACTTC.

In this sample, this clonotype turned up many times. The chain links TRBV5-1 to TRBJ2-1; D not certain. This CDR3 is 13 amino acids long. The germline V gene has CDR1 SGHRS and CDR2 YFSETQ. V was pared by 0 bases and J by 8 bases, with 9 bases between. CDR3: CASSLEGEDEQFF. The CDR3 region has the DNA TGCGCCAGCAGCTTGGAAGGTGAGGATGAGCAGTTCTTC.

This clonotype occurred many times. The CDR3: CASSLDPLRTTEAFF. Written as DNA, the CDR3 is TGCGCCAGCAGCTTAGACCCCCTCCGGACCACTGAAGCTTTCTTT. The V call is TRBV5-1, the J call TRBJ1-1; D call uncertain. CDR1 and CDR2 (germline): SGHRS, YFSETQ. The ends were cut back, 2 bases at V and 4 bases at J, with 15 bases in the middle. The CDR3 totals 15 residues.

Comment on this clonotype: Possible read error: a much larger clone is one base away. The rearrangement joins TRBV7-3 to TRBJ2-1, with TRBD2 matching over 8 bases. CDR3 length: 15 residues. The germline V gene has CDR1 SGHTA and CDR2 FQGTGA. V was pared by 4 bases and J by 5 bases, with 7 bases of the junction left unmatched. The CDR3 DNA reads as TGTGCCAGCAGCTCCCGGGAAGCGGGGGACAATGAGCAGTTCTTC. Protein product: CASSSREAGDNEQFF.

This clonotype was seen many times. V is TRBV10-3 and J is TRBJ1-6; no reliable D call. The CDR3 length is 12 residues. Germline values: CDR1 ENHRY, CDR2 SYGVKD. V lost 4 bases and J 8 bases, leaving 6 bases between the germline ends. CDR3 in amino acids: CAISGVDSPLHF. CDR3 nucleotides: TGTGCCATCAGTGGGGTTGATTCACCCCTCCACTTT.

The sample holds many counts of this clonotype. The V and J genes are TRBV27 and TRBJ2-7, with a possible D match to TRBD2 (5 bases). The CDR3 has 13 amino acids. Trimming removed 2 bases from V and 1 base from J, with 6 bases in between. CDR1 and CDR2 from the germline V gene are MNHEY and SMNVEV (reference sequence). The CDR3 loop reads CASSLQRSYEQYF. The CDR3 DNA sequence: TGTGCCAGCAGTTTACAGCGGTCCTACGAGCAGTACTTC.

The V gene is TRBV10-3, the J gene TRBJ2-5; TRBD2 matches 9 bases. Germline loops: CDR1 ENHRY, CDR2 SYGVKD. Losses at the gene ends were 8 bases for V and 5 bases for J; bases not matched to a gene: 6. The length of the CDR3 is 13 residues. As DNA, the CDR3 is TGTGCCATCTCTAGCGGGGTCTGGGAGACCCAGTACTTC. Amino acid sequence: CAISSGVWETQYF.

This clonotype was found many times. This chain connects TRBV29-1 to TRBJ2-3; perhaps TRBD1 as D (6 bases). V lost 1 base and J 4 bases, leaving 12 bases between the germline ends. This CDR3 is built from 14 residues. CDR1 is SQVTM and CDR2 is ANQGSEA in the germline V gene. The CDR3: CSVEGGGGADTQYF. The DNA of the CDR3 is TGCAGCGTTGAAGGGGGTGGGGGCGCAGATACGCAGTATTTT.

This clonotype appeared many times. This sequence joins TRBV11-2 and TRBJ1-2, with D tentatively TRBD1 (6 bases). The germline CDR1 and CDR2 sequences are SGHAT and FQNNGV. This CDR3 has 18 residues. V was cut by 6 bases and J by 7 bases, with 30 bases left in between. Written as DNA, the CDR3 is TGTGCCAGCAGTTTCCAGACGGGGGCTGGAGACCAAAGAAGTGGCTACACCTTC. It specifies CASSFQTGAGDQRSGYTF. The full variable domain, in which reference TRBV11-2 and TRBJ1-2 provide the parts outside the CDR3, is EAGVAQSPRYKIIEKRQSVAFWCNPISGHATLYWYQQILGQGPKLLIQFQNNGVVDDSQLPKDRFSAERLKGVDSTLKIQPAKLEDSAVYLCASSFQTGAGDQRSGYTFGSGTRLTVV.

Ten or more counts support this clonotype. The chain recombines TRBV5-1 with TRBJ2-1, with D maybe TRBD2 (5 bases). The CDR3 is 12 residues long. V was trimmed by 0 bases and J by 9 bases, leaving 7 bases between them. Germline V gene data show CDR1 as SGHRS and CDR2 as YFSETQ. The DNA of the CDR3 is TGCGCCAGCAGCTTGGGTAGCGTTGAGCAGTTCTTC. It codes for CASSLGSVEQFF.

The rearrangement joins TRBV4-2 to TRBJ1-1; no clear D gene. The CDR3 totals 16 residues. V was cut by 2 bases and J by 1 base, with 14 bases left in between. CDR1 and CDR2 (germline): LGHNA, YNFKEQ. The CDR3 reads CASSQTYGLQNTEAFF. DNA of the CDR3: TGTGCCAGCAGCCAAACCTATGGACTCCAGAACACTGAAGCTTTCTTT.

The table lists this clonotype with many counts. This rearrangement joins TRBV5-1 to TRBJ1-4, with D uncertain. V gave up 3 bases and J gave up 4 bases, with 10 bases separating them. The CDR3 has 14 residues. Germline CDR1 is SGHRS and CDR2 is YFSETQ. This CDR3 is CASSSQSLNEKLFF. The CDR3 nucleotides read TGCGCCAGCAGCTCGCAGAGCCTTAATGAAAAACTGTTTTTT.

J is TRBJ1-1 and V is TRBV6-1; possibly TRBD1 for D (5 bases). The ends were cut back, 6 bases at V and 11 bases at J, with 16 bases in the middle. The CDR3 consists of 12 residues. The germline V gene encodes CDR1 MNHNS and CDR2 SASEGT. CDR3 sequence: CASSPTGLGAFF. The CDR3 nucleotides are TGTGCCAGCAGCCCTACAGGCCTCGGGGCTTTCTTT.

This clonotype was seen repeatedly, ten times or more. The chain carries TRBV20-1 and TRBJ1-1; tentative D call: TRBD1 (5 bases). Trimming stripped 0 bases from V and 5 bases from J, with 16 bases between. CDR3 length: 15 residues. Germline CDR1 and CDR2: DFQATT and SNEGSKA (reference sequence). The CDR3 loop reads CSARDPGGKGTEAFF. The CDR3 DNA sequence: TGCAGTGCTAGAGATCCCGGGGGAAAGGGTACTGAAGCTTTCTTT.

This clonotype has just a few counts. This rearrangement joins TRBV4-2 to TRBJ2-1; D may be TRBD2 (6 bases). CDR3 length: 14 amino acids. V gave up 2 bases and J gave up 13 bases, with 18 bases separating them. Germline-derived CDR1 and CDR2 are LGHNA and YNFKEQ. The DNA of the CDR3 is TGTGCCAGCAGCCAACTTCAACGCGGGATTCGACAGTTCTTC. Translating gives CASSQLQRGIRQFF.

The chain links TRBV29-1 to TRBJ2-5; unclear D gene. There are 12 residues in the CDR3. V lost 4 bases and J lost 4, with 10 bases in between. Germline values: CDR1 SQVTM, CDR2 ANQGSEA. The CDR3 DNA sequence: TGCAGCGTTGTACCCAGGCGAGAGACCCAGTACTTC. This translates into CSVVPRRETQYF.

The chain recombines TRBV10-3 with TRBJ1-5; 10 nucleotides match TRBD1. Germline trimming cut 3 bases from V and 6 bases from J; bases unmatched to any gene: 5. This CDR3 is 15 amino acids long. Per germline, CDR1 ENHRY and CDR2 SYGVKD. The CDR3 reads CAISEGTGDRQPQHF. The CDR3 bases are TGTGCCATCAGTGAAGGGACAGGGGACCGTCAGCCCCAGCATTTT.

This clonotype occurred many times. The J gene is TRBJ1-3, the V gene TRBV5-1; weak D call: TRBD1 (6 bases). The V gene lost 4 bases and the J gene lost 0 bases, with 14 bases spanning the gap. The germline gives CDR1 SGHRS, CDR2 YFSETQ. The CDR3 totals 16 residues. The DNA for the CDR3 is TGCGCCAGCAGCCCTAGACAGGCGAGCTCTGGAAACACCATATATTTT. It yields the protein CASSPRQASSGNTIYF.

This clonotype was seen repeatedly, ten times or more. The chain joins TRBV5-1 to TRBJ2-3; 14 nucleotides align to TRBD2. The CDR3 is 18 amino acids. From germline, CDR1 is SGHRS and CDR2 YFSETQ. The V segment lost 4 bases and the J segment 2 bases; nucleotides outside the gene matches: 9. CDR3 protein: CASSKTSGRGTHTDTQYF. The CDR3 nucleotides are TGCGCCAGCAGCAAGACTAGCGGGAGGGGAACCCACACAGATACGCAGTATTTT. Looking up the rest from reference TRBV5-1 and TRBJ2-3 gives the full variable domain: KAGVTQTPRYLIKTRGQQVTLSCSPISGHRSVSWYQQTPGQGLQFLFEYFSETQRNKGNFPGRFSGRQFSNSRSEMNVSTLELGDSALYLCASSKTSGRGTHTDTQYFGPGTRLTVL.

This chain uses TRBV4-2 with TRBJ2-7, with 8 bases aligning to TRBD2. The germline V gene has CDR1 LGHNA and CDR2 YNFKEQ. The CDR3 spans 16 residues. Trimming took 1 base from V and 4 from J; bases not matched to a gene: 9. The CDR3 DNA is TGTGCCAGCAGCCAAGGCCTAGCGGGTAGGGAGTACGAGCAGTACTTC. Encoded protein: CASSQGLAGREYEQYF.

This clonotype has at least ten counts. The genes are TRBV5-1 and TRBJ1-2, with 10 bases aligning to TRBD1. V lost 0 bases to trimming and J lost 8 bases; unmatched junction nucleotides: 16. CDR1 and CDR2 from the germline V gene are SGHRS and YFSETQ. The CDR3 runs to 18 residues. For the CDR3, the DNA is TGCGCCAGCAGCTTGGACTCCTGGACAGGGGGAATGTTACGGGGCTACACCTTC. Its translation: CASSLDSWTGGMLRGYTF.

At least ten counts were recorded for this clonotype. The gene calls are TRBV9 and TRBJ1-5; the match to TRBD1 covers 7 bases. J was trimmed by 7 bases and V by 4 bases; bases with no gene match: 5. The CDR3 loop spans 13 amino acids. Germline assignment: CDR1 SGDLS and CDR2 YYNGEE. The CDR3 region has the DNA TGTGCCAGCAGCACAGGGGTACGGCAGCCCCAGCATTTT. It encodes CASSTGVRQPQHF.

This clonotype was picked up many times. CDR3 sequence (DNA): TGTGCCAGCAGCCAAAACCCATGGGATACGCAGTATTTT. It is translated as CASSQNPWDTQYF. This rearrangement joins TRBV7-3 to TRBJ2-3; no reliable D call. V was pared by 5 bases and J by 6 bases, with 12 bases between. Germline V gene sequence: CDR1 SGHTA, CDR2 FQGTGA. There are 13 residues in the CDR3.

This clonotype has a count of ten or more. The chain employs TRBV10-3 and TRBJ1-1; weak D call: TRBD1 (5 bases). The V end was cut by 11 bases, the J end by 0 bases, with 7 bases between. The CDR3 consists of 11 residues. The V gene's germline CDR1 is ENHRY and CDR2 SYGVKD. This CDR3 reads CAVTVNTEAFF. The CDR3 nucleotides are TGTGCCGTGACAGTGAACACTGAAGCTTTCTTT.

The table lists this clonotype with many counts. This chain links TRBV28 with TRBJ2-5; D possibly corresponds to TRBD2 (6 bases). Germline assignment: CDR1 MDHEN and CDR2 SYDVKM. There are 14 residues in the CDR3. Trimming cost V 3 bases and J 5 bases, with 13 bases left between them. Here the CDR3 reads CASSFFPRGETQYF. The CDR3 region has the DNA TGTGCCAGCAGTTTTTTCCCACGGGGGGAGACCCAGTACTTC.